This TCR beta chain was recovered during a study of cytomegalovirus exposure and HLA in healthy donors. Study at large: The same platform was used for the 110 or so validation repertoires and the roughly 670 first-cohort repertoires, a later analysis reported.

Using immunoSEQ multiplex PCR, the repertoire was profiled, and TCRdb retains in-frame clones only, with some absent. The table has 76,000 or so clones, about 94% seen once. V shed 5 bases and J shed 7 bases, with 29 bases lying between them. Germline V CDR1 and CDR2: SGHAT, FQNNGV. The CDR3 is 19 amino acids. Study conclusions and caveats: Using the classifier, cytomegalovirus status was reportedly diagnosed with high specificity and sensitivity. Listed as cytomegalovirus-associated were about 160 TCR beta chains.

In the case of this clone: Its antigen is as yet unknown.

The sequence came from a woman aged 18-29 years in good health and CMV-seronegative. The sequencing input was PBMCs. This chain links TRBV11-2 with TRBJ2-2; weak D call: TRBD2 (5 bases). The CDR3 protein is CASSEGPPLAKEYVGELFF. The CDR3 bases are TGTGCCAGCAGCGAAGGACCCCCTCTAGCAAAGGAGTATGTCGGGGAGCTGTTTTTT.